Below, 13 T cell receptor beta chains from the same sample are listed, as sequenced in a study of cytomegalovirus exposure and HLA in healthy donors. A multiplex PCR was run with 60 Vbeta primers and 13 Jbeta primers. The table came from immunoSEQ multiplex PCR; TCRdb's copy has only in-frame clones and leaves some out. The sample holds around 200,000 clones; around 80% are singletons and the top ten take over 0.5%. Input material: PBMCs. The receptors shown here come from a woman between 40 and 50 years old in good health and CMV-seronegative.

The CDR3 sequence is CASSFYSRGEAFF. CDR3 coding DNA: TGTGCCAGCAGCTTCTATTCTCGAGGTGAAGCTTTCTTT. The chain combines TRBV5-5 with TRBJ1-1; D gene uncertain. CDR1 and CDR2 (germline): SGHKS, YYEKEE (reference sequence). The germline V and J ends were trimmed by 2 bases and 7 bases, with 12 bases remaining between them. The CDR3 totals 13 residues.

The count of this clone is one. J is TRBJ2-1 and V is TRBV9; TRBD1 matches 9 bases. Unmatched junction bases numbered 10, after V lost 1 base and J lost 14 bases. The CDR3 runs 14 residues. Germline assignment: CDR1 SGDLS and CDR2 YYNGEE. The CDR3 loop reads CASSVSSYRDREFF. The DNA of the CDR3 is TGTGCCAGCAGCGTATCTTCGTACCGGGACAGGGAGTTCTTC.

This clone was detected once. This chain links TRBV7-2 with TRBJ2-7; 7 bases line up with TRBD1. CDR1 is SGHTA, CDR2 FQGNSA, per germline. This CDR3 is 14 amino acids long. Trimming at V came to 5 bases and at J to 4 bases, leaving 8 bases not matched to a gene. In nucleotides, the CDR3 is TGTGCCAGCAGCCGGACGACAGGGTGGTACGAGCAGTACTTC. Encoded protein: CASSRTTGWYEQYF.

This clone was observed a handful of times. This specimen includes other DNA sequences encoding the same CDR3. The rearrangement uses TRBV7-2 and TRBJ1-5; TRBD1 matches at 9 bases. The CDR3 is made up of 18 amino acids. V lost 3 bases, J lost 7 bases, and 16 bases stayed unmatched. Per germline, CDR1 SGHTA and CDR2 FQGNSA. The CDR3 sequence: CASSLNPPAGTGNQPQHF. The CDR3 nucleotides read TGTGCCAGCAGCTTGAATCCACCCGCGGGGACAGGGAACCAGCCCCAGCATTTT. The whole variable domain, remainder taken from reference TRBV7-2 and TRBJ1-5, is GAGVSQSPSNKVTEKGKDVELRCDPISGHTALYWYRQSLGQGLEFLIYFQGNSAPDKSGLPSDRFSAERTGGSVSTLTIQRTQQEDSAVYLCASSLNPPAGTGNQPQHFGDGTRLSIL.

This clone is a singleton in its sample. V is TRBV27 and J is TRBJ1-6; unclear D gene. CDR3 size: 19 residues. Germline CDR1 and CDR2: MNHEY and SMNVEV (reference sequence). The V end was cut by 2 bases, the J end by 2 bases, with 19 bases between. The CDR3 spells CASSLASPPGSAYNSPLHF. CDR3 sequence (DNA): TGTGCCAGCAGTTTAGCAAGCCCACCCGGGTCCGCCTATAATTCACCCCTCCACTTT.

The genes are TRBV18 and TRBJ1-1, with 10 bases identical to TRBD1. The CDR3 sequence is 12 residues long. The germline V gene encodes CDR1 KGHSH and CDR2 LQKENI. With V trimmed by 3 bases and J by 10 bases, 2 bases remained unmatched. CDR3 amino acids: CASSPGDRGAFF. In DNA form, the CDR3 reads TGTGCCAGCTCACCGGGGGACAGGGGAGCTTTCTTT.

This chain links TRBV10-3 with TRBJ2-7; TRBD1 aligns across 9 bases. The junction had 15 bases not matched to a gene; V was cut back by 10 bases and J by 5 bases. Germline-derived CDR1 and CDR2 are ENHRY and SYGVKD. CDR3 length: 15 residues. The CDR3 DNA sequence: TGTGCCACCATGGTCGCGGGGACAGGGTTTGACGAGCAGTACTTC. Its translation is CATMVAGTGFDEQYF.

The chain couples TRBV5-1 to TRBJ1-1, with a tentative D call TRBD1 (6 bases). The CDR3 is 13 residues long. Germline assignment: CDR1 SGHRS and CDR2 YFSETQ. Trimming left V 3 bases short and J 2 bases short, with 8 bases between. CDR3 in DNA: TGCGCCAGCAGCTCCAGGGGAAACACTGAAGCTTTCTTT. It yields the protein CASSSRGNTEAFF.

V and J are TRBV5-4 and TRBJ2-2; 8 nucleotides line up with TRBD2. Germline assignment: CDR1 SGHNT and CDR2 YYREEE (reference sequence). The CDR3 loop spans 16 amino acids. The ends lost 5 bases at V and 5 bases at J; junction bases unmatched: 11. This CDR3 is CASSSLSGGFTGELFF. The CDR3 coding sequence is TGTGCCAGCAGTTCTCTAAGCGGGGGTTTTACCGGGGAGCTGTTTTTT.

The V call is TRBV18, the J call TRBJ2-7, with 10 bases lining up with TRBD1. This CDR3 contains 16 residues. J gave up 4 bases and V 4 bases, and 10 bases lay outside the gene matches. Per germline, CDR1 KGHSH and CDR2 LQKENI. The CDR3: CASSLLPGQGPYEQYF. The DNA for the CDR3 is TGTGCCAGCTCACTTCTCCCGGGACAGGGGCCTTACGAGCAGTACTTC.

V and J are TRBV29-1 and TRBJ2-5, with D unclear. With 1 base removed from V and 7 bases from J, the gap between germline ends came to 7 bases. Germline V gene lookup returns CDR1 SQVTM and CDR2 ANQGSEA. The CDR3 has 11 amino acids. CDR3 nucleotide sequence: TGCAGCGTTGAAGGAACCAGGACCCAGTACTTC. Its translation is CSVEGTRTQYF.

The chain is built from TRBV4-2 and TRBJ1-5; 9 bases fit TRBD1. Germline V gene lookup returns CDR1 LGHNA and CDR2 YNFKEQ. V was pared by 3 bases and J by 5 bases, with 5 bases of the junction left unmatched. The CDR3 consists of 15 residues. The chain's CDR3 is CASSQGGQGDQPQHF. CDR3 in DNA: TGTGCCAGCAGCCAGGGGGGACAGGGTGATCAGCCCCAGCATTTT.

The table lists this clone with a few counts. CDR3 in amino acids: CARTSGGDNEQFF. The CDR3 DNA reads TGTGCCAGAACTAGCGGGGGGGACAATGAGCAGTTCTTC. The chain uses TRBV7-9 and TRBJ2-1, with 13 bases lining up with TRBD2. Trimming at V came to 9 bases and at J to 5 bases, leaving 1 base not matched to a gene. The CDR3 sequence is 13 residues long. Germline assignment: CDR1 SEHNR and CDR2 FQNEAQ (reference sequence).